This entry features one T cell receptor (beta chain) sequence. No antigen is known for it. This specimen belongs to a study of T cell responses to AZD1222 COVID-19 vaccine. Study in general: The analysis combined second doses at about 4 or about 12 weeks.

Measured with immunoSEQ multiplex PCR; TCRdb has only the in-frame clones, and not every one. This table holds 150,000 to 200,000 clones, almost 95% found once. CDR1 and CDR2 (germline): LGHDT, YNNKEL (reference sequence). The CDR3 totals 17 residues. The V segment lost 3 bases and the J segment 4 bases; nucleotides outside the gene matches: 14. The study's findings and limits: The sample set comprised mostly white British donors with more females, and clonal diversity was possibly underestimated.

This specimen consisted of peripheral blood, obtained on day 0 of AZD1222 vaccination. This chain joins TRBV3-1 (or the pseudogene TRBV3-2) and TRBJ1-2; 7 bases are a match to TRBD1. The receptor was derived from an adult in good health. CDR3 DNA sequence: TGTGCCAGCAGCCAGGATAAATCGGGACAGCACTTCTATGGCTACACCTTC. It translates to CASSQDKSGQHFYGYTF.